A single sample gave rise to the 20 T cell receptor beta chains below, sequenced in a study of cytomegalovirus exposure and HLA in healthy donors. Sequencing was performed with immunoSEQ multiplex PCR; in TCRdb, only in-frame clones are kept and a portion is missing. Of 90,000 to 100,000 clones listed, roughly 87% are singletons. Material: PBMCs. Receptors originate from a young man in good health and CMV-seropositive.

This chain joins TRBV19 and TRBJ2-7; 8 bases map to TRBD2. Germline V gene lookup returns CDR1 LNHDA and CDR2 SQIVND (reference sequence). J gave up 3 bases and V 7 bases, and 11 bases lay outside the gene matches. The CDR3 extends over 15 amino acids. The DNA for the CDR3 is TGTGCCAGTACCCAACAATCAGGGACTAGCTACGAGCAGTACTTC. Residues: CASTQQSGTSYEQYF.

This clone was observed a single time. The CDR3 DNA reads TGTGCCAGCAGCCGTTTGACAGGGAAAGGGGCCGGTGAGCAGTTCTTC. It codes for CASSRLTGKGAGEQFF. The chain employs TRBV4-2 and TRBJ2-1; TRBD1 agrees at 7 bases. The junction had 15 bases not matched to a gene; V was cut back by 4 bases and J by 9 bases. The CDR3 is 16 residues long. Per germline, CDR1 LGHNA and CDR2 YNFKEQ.

The chain uses TRBV7-2 and TRBJ2-1; 7 positions match TRBD2. The germline gives CDR1 SGHTA, CDR2 FQGNSA. This CDR3 has 16 amino acids. Losses at the gene ends were 4 bases for V and 8 bases for J; bases not matched to a gene: 14. CDR3 protein: CASSYAGTTAGDEQFF. The CDR3 nucleotides are TGTGCCAGCAGCTACGCCGGGACTACCGCCGGGGATGAGCAGTTCTTC.

In its sample, this clone was seen once. The chain joins TRBV5-1 to TRBJ2-7; tentative D call: TRBD2 (5 bases). Germline V gene data show CDR1 as SGHRS and CDR2 as YFSETQ. V was shortened by 6 bases and J by 5 bases, with 15 bases between the two germline ends. This CDR3 has 13 residues. CDR3 loop: CASTLPGVHEQYF. Here the CDR3 DNA reads TGCGCCAGCACCCTGCCCGGGGTCCACGAGCAGTACTTC.

The chain links TRBV7-8 to TRBJ2-2, with D maybe TRBD2 (5 bases). This CDR3 is 16 amino acids long. V lost 0 bases, J lost 2 bases, and 10 bases lay in between. Germline-derived CDR1 and CDR2 are SGHVS and FQNEAQ. The CDR3, as DNA: TGTGCCAGCAGCTTAGCGTCGGGAAGTAACACCGGGGAGCTGTTTTTT. It is translated as CASSLASGSNTGELFF.

The V gene is TRBV6-5, the J gene TRBJ2-3; 7 bases match TRBD1. Germline V lookup: CDR1 MNHEY, CDR2 SVGAGI. V lost 4 bases to trimming and J lost 2 bases; unmatched junction nucleotides: 6. This CDR3 region has 15 residues. The CDR3 spells CASSSGQTNTDTQYF. In DNA, the CDR3 is TGTGCCAGCAGTTCGGGACAGACCAACACAGATACGCAGTATTTT.

This clone was seen a few times. The chain couples TRBV21-1 to TRBJ2-7; the listed D gene, TRBD1, was not tested against the DNA. TRBV21-1 is labeled a pseudogene. The CDR3 runs to 13 residues. CDR3 coding DNA: TGTGCCAGCAGCTTCCAGGACACCCACGAGCAGTACTTC. It codes for CASSFQDTHEQYF.

The rearrangement uses TRBV4-2 and TRBJ2-5; 12 nucleotides align to TRBD2. This CDR3 spans 15 amino acids. Germline assignment: CDR1 LGHNA and CDR2 YNFKEQ. V shed 4 bases and J 3 bases; nucleotides not matched to a gene: 3. The CDR3 coding sequence is TGTGCCAGCAGCCCTCGGACTAGCGGGGAAGAGACCCAGTACTTC. It is translated as CASSPRTSGEETQYF.

V is TRBV11-3 and J is TRBJ1-2; D may be TRBD1 (6 bases). The CDR3 sequence is 16 residues long. V shed 0 bases and J shed 4 bases, with 15 bases lying between them. CDR1 is SGHNT, CDR2 YENEEA, per germline. The CDR3 protein is CASSLDRDRFFYGYTF. The CDR3 nucleotides are TGTGCCAGCAGCTTAGATCGCGACAGGTTTTTCTATGGCTACACCTTC.

This chain joins TRBV5-1 and TRBJ2-3; tentative D call: TRBD1 (6 bases). The CDR3 runs to 15 residues. Germline lookup yields CDR1 SGHRS and CDR2 YFSETQ. Deletions cut 4 bases from V and 1 base from J, with 13 bases between. Here the CDR3 DNA reads TGCGCCAGCAGCCCTGAAGAGGGGGGCACAGATACGCAGTATTTT. The encoded protein is CASSPEEGGTDTQYF.

This clone was detected only once. The DNA of the CDR3 is TGTGCCAGCAGCATCCTACTAGCGGGAGGATCCGAGCAGTACTTC. It is translated as CASSILLAGGSEQYF. The chain links TRBV7-2 to TRBJ2-7, with 12 positions matching TRBD2. Germline CDR1 reads SGHTA; CDR2 reads FQGNSA. The CDR3 spans 15 residues. V dropped 5 bases and J dropped 6; count of bases not matched to a gene: 8.

This clone was seen just once. The chain recombines TRBV27 with TRBJ2-1; 7 nucleotides agree with TRBD1. The CDR3 covers 14 residues. V shed 4 bases and J 0 bases; nucleotides not matched to a gene: 0. In germline, CDR1 is MNHEY, CDR2 SMNVEV (reference sequence). The CDR3 protein is CASSWTGSYNEQFF. The CDR3 nucleotides are TGTGCCAGCAGTTGGACAGGCTCCTACAATGAGCAGTTCTTC.

This chain uses TRBV7-9 with TRBJ2-1, with D possibly TRBD2 on 7 matching bases. Germline CDR1 is SEHNR and CDR2 is FQNEAQ (reference sequence). Trimming pared 5 bases from V and 0 bases from J, leaving 17 bases between. The CDR3 contains 17 residues. The CDR3 here is CASSTAGGGPSYNEQFF. In DNA form, the CDR3 reads TGTGCCAGCAGCACCGCTGGCGGGGGCCCCTCCTACAATGAGCAGTTCTTC.

The chain uses TRBV10-3 and TRBJ2-1, with D maybe TRBD1 (7 bases). From germline, CDR1 is ENHRY and CDR2 SYGVKD. The CDR3 runs 14 residues. Trimming cost V 4 bases and J 4 bases, with 11 bases left between them. The CDR3 loop reads CAISVRGDYNEQFF. CDR3 coding DNA: TGTGCCATCAGTGTCAGGGGGGATTACAATGAGCAGTTCTTC.

The chain recombines TRBV28 with TRBJ1-5, with a weak D call TRBD1 (6 bases). Trimming cost V 5 bases and J 2 bases, with 16 bases left between them. Germline V lookup: CDR1 MDHEN, CDR2 SYDVKM. The CDR3 length is 16 residues. CDR3 in DNA: TGTGCCAGCAGTAAAAGGGGGGGGTTCGGCAATCAGCCCCAGCATTTT. Protein product: CASSKRGGFGNQPQHF.

The chain links TRBV11-2 to TRBJ1-4; 8 nucleotides align to TRBD1. V dropped 5 bases and J dropped 10; count of bases not matched to a gene: 6. There are 13 residues in the CDR3. From germline, CDR1 is SGHAT and CDR2 FQNNGV. This CDR3 is CASSPGQGGKLFF. CDR3 nucleotide sequence: TGTGCCAGCAGCCCCGGACAGGGAGGAAAACTGTTTTTT.

The chain couples TRBV6-1 to TRBJ2-1; D unresolved. Germline CDR1 reads MNHNS; CDR2 reads SASEGT. The CDR3 has 14 residues. Trimming removed 2 bases at V and 4 bases at J, with 9 bases between. CDR3 DNA: TGTGCCAGCAGTGAACCCAGCGAATACAATGAGCAGTTCTTC. It specifies CASSEPSEYNEQFF.

This clone was observed a single time. The chain links TRBV5-4 to TRBJ2-5, with a tentative D call TRBD1 (5 bases). Trimming removed 0 bases from V and 4 bases from J, with 13 bases in between. The CDR3 contains 15 residues. Germline V gives CDR1 SGHNT, CDR2 YYREEE (reference sequence). Here the CDR3 DNA reads TGTGCCAGCAGCTTGGGGGGCCAGACCGGAGAGACCCAGTACTTC. It encodes CASSLGGQTGETQYF.

The rearrangement links TRBV2 to TRBJ1-2; 10 bases are shared with TRBD1. The V gene end was trimmed by 6 bases and the J gene end by 4 bases; junction bases not matched to a gene: 11. The CDR3 runs 16 residues. Germline assignment: CDR1 SNHLY and CDR2 FYNNEI. Here the CDR3 reads CASSDYDRGRGYGYTF. Here the CDR3 DNA reads TGTGCCAGCAGCGATTACGACAGGGGGCGCGGCTATGGCTACACCTTC.

The chain links TRBV12-2 to TRBJ2-7; the table's D gene call, TRBD2, was not cross checked with the DNA. TRBV12-2 is termed a pseudogene. The CDR3 runs 19 residues. This CDR3 is CASPPGTSGITPGSHEQYF. The CDR3 DNA reads TGTGCAAGCCCCCCCGGGACTAGCGGGATCACACCCGGTAGCCACGAGCAGTACTTC.